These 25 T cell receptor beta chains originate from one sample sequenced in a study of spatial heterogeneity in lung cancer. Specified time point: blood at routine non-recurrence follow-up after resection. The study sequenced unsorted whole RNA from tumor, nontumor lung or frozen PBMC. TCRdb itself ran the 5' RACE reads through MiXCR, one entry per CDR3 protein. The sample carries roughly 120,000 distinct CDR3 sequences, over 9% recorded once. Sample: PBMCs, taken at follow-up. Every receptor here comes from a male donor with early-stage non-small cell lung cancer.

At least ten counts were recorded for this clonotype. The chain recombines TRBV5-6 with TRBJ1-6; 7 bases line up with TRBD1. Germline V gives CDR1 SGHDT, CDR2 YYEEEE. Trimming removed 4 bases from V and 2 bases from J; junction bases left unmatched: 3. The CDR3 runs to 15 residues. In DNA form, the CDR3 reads TGTGCCAGCAGCGGCCAGGGGGCCTATAATTCACCCCTCCACTTT. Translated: CASSGQGAYNSPLHF.

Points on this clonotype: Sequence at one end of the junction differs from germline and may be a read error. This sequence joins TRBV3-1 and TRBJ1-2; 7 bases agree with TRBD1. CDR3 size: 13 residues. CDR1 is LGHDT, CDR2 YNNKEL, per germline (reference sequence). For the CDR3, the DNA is TGTGCCAGCAGCCCGGACAGGAAGTATGGCAACACCTTC. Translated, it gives CASSPDRKYGNTF.

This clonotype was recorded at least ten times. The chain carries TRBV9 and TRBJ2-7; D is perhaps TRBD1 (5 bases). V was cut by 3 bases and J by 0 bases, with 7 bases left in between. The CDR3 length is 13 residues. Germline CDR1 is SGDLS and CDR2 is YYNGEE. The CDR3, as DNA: TGTGCCAGCAGCGGACAGAGCTCCTACGAGCAGTACTTC. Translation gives CASSGQSSYEQYF.

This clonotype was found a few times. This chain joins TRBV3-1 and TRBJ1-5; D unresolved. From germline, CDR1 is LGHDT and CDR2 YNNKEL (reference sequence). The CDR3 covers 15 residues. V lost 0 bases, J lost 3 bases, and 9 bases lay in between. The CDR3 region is CASSQDRIPNQPQHF. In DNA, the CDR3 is TGTGCCAGCAGCCAAGATAGGATCCCCAATCAGCCCCAGCATTTT.

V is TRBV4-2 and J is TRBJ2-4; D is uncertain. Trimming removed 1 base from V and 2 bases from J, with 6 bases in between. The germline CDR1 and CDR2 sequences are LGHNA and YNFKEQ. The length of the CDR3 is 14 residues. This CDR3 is CASSQGLPKNIQYF. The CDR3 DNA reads TGTGCCAGCAGCCAAGGGCTGCCCAAAAACATTCAGTACTTC.

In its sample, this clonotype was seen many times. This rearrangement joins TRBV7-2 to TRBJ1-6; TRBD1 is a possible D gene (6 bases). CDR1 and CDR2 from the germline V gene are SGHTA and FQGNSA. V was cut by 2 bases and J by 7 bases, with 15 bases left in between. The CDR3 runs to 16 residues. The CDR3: CASSLKSGGPNSPLHF. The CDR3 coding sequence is TGTGCCAGCAGCTTAAAATCCGGGGGGCCCAATTCACCCCTCCACTTT. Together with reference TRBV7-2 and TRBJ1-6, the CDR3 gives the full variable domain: GAGVSQSPSNKVTEKGKDVELRCDPISGHTALYWYRQSLGQGLEFLIYFQGNSAPDKSGLPSDRFSAERTGGSVSTLTIQRTQQEDSAVYLCASSLKSGGPNSPLHFGNGTRLTVT.

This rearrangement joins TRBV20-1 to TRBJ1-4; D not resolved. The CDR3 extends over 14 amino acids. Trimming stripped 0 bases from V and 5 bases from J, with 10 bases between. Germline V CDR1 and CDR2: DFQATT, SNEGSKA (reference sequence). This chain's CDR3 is CSARDLRANEKLFF. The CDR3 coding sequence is TGCAGTGCTAGAGATCTACGGGCGAATGAAAAACTGTTTTTT.

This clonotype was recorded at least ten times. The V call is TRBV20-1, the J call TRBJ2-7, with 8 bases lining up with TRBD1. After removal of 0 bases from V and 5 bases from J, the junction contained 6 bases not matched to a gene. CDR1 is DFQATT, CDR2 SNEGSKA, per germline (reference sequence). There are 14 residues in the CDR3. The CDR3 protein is CSARDVDRVDEQYF. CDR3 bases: TGCAGTGCTAGAGATGTGGACAGGGTGGACGAGCAGTACTTC.

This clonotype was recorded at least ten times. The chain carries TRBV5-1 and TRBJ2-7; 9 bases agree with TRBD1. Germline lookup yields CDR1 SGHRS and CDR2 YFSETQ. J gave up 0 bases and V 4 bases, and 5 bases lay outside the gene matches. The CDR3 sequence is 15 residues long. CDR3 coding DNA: TGCGCCAGCAGCGCCGGACAGGGGCCCTCCTACGAGCAGTACTTC. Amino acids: CASSAGQGPSYEQYF.

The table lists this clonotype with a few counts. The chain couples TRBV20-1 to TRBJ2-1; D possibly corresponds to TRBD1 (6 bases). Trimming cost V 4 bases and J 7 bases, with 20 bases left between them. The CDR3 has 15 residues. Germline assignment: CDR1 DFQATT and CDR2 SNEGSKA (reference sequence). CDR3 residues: CSATRPGVVSNEQFF. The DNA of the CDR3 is TGCAGTGCTACCCGTCCAGGGGTAGTGTCGAATGAGCAGTTCTTC.

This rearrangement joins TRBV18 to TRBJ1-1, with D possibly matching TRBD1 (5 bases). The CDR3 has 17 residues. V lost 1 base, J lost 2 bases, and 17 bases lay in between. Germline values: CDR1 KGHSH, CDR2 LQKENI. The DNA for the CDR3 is TGTGCCAGCTCACCACTTCGGGGGGGGTGGAGAAACACTGAAGCTTTCTTT. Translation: CASSPLRGGWRNTEAFF. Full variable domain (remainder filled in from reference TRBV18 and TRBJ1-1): NAGVMQNPRHLVRRRGQEARLRCSPMKGHSHVYWYRQLPEEGLKFMVYLQKENIIDESGMPKERFSAEFPKEGPSILRIQQVVRGDSAAYFCASSPLRGGWRNTEAFFGQGTRLTVV.

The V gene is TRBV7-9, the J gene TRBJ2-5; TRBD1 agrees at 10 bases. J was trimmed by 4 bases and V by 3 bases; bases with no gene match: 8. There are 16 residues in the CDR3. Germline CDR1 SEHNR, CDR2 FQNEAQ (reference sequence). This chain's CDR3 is CASSFPPGTGVETQYF. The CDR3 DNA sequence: TGTGCCAGCAGCTTCCCCCCGGGGACAGGGGTAGAGACCCAGTACTTC.

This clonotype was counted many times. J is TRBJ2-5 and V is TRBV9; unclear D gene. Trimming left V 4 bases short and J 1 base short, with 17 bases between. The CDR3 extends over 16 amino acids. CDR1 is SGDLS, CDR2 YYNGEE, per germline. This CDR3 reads CASSPRVSLGQETQYF. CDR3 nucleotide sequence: TGTGCCAGCAGCCCCCGCGTATCCCTCGGCCAAGAGACCCAGTACTTC.

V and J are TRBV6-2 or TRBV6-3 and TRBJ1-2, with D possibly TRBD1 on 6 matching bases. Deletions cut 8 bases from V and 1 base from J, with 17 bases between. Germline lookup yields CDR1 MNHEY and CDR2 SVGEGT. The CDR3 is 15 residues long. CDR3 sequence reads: CASSTRQDYNYGYTF. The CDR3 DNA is TGTGCCAGCTCAACTCGACAGGACTATAACTATGGCTACACCTTC.

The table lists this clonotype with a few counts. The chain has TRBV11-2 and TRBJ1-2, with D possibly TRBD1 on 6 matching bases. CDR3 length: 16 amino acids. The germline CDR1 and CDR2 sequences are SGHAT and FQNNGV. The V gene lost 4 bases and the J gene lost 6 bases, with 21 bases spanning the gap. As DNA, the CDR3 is TGTGCCAGCAGCTCTACAGGACAGCGGGCGTTGGATGGCTACACCTTC. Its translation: CASSSTGQRALDGYTF.

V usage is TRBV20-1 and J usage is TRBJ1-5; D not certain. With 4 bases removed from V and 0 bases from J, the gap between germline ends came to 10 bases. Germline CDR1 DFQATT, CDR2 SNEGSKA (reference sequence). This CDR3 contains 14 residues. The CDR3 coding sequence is TGCAGTGCTAATCTAGGGCCTAGCAATCAGCCCCAGCATTTT. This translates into CSANLGPSNQPQHF.

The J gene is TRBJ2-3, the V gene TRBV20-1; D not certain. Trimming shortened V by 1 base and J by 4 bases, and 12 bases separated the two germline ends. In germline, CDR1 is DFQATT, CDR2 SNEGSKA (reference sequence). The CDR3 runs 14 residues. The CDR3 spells CSARVSRAADTQYF. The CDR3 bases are TGCAGTGCTAGAGTTTCAAGGGCGGCAGATACGCAGTATTTT.

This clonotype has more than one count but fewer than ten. This CDR3 reads CASSSSSMQYF. DNA for the CDR3: TGTGCCAGCAGCTCCTCCTCCATGCAGTATTTT. This rearrangement joins TRBV11-2 to TRBJ2-3; D is ambiguous. V shed 4 bases and J shed 11 bases, with 10 bases lying between them. This CDR3 has 11 residues. Germline lookup yields CDR1 SGHAT and CDR2 FQNNGV.

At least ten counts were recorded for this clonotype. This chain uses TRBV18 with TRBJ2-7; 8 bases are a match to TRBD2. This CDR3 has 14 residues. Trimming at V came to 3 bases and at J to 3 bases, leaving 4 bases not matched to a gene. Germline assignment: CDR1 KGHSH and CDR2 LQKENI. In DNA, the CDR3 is TGTGCCAGCTCACCGGGACTAGACAACTACGAGCAGTACTTC. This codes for CASSPGLDNYEQYF.

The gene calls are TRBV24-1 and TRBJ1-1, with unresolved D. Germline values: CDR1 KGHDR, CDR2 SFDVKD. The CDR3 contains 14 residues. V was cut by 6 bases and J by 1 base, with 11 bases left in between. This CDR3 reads CATSNGMGNTEAFF. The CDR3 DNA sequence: TGTGCCACCAGTAACGGGATGGGGAACACTGAAGCTTTCTTT.

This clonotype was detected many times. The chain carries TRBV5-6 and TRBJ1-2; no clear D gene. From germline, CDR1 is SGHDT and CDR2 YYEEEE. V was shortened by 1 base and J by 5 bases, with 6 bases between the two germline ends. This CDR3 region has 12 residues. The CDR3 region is CASSLTDYGYTF. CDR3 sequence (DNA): TGTGCCAGCAGCTTGACGGATTATGGCTACACCTTC.

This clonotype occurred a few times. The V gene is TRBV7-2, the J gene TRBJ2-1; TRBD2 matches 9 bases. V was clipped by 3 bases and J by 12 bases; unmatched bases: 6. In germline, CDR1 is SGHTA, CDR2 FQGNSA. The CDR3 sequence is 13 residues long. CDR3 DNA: TGTGCCAGCAGCTTGACTAGCGGTCCAGCGCAGTTCTTC. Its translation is CASSLTSGPAQFF.

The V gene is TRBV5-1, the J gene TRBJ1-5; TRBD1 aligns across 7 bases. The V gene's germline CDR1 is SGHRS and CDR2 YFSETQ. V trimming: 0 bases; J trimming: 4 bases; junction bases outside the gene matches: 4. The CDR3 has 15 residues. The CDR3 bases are TGCGCCAGCAGCTTGGAGGGGGCGCAGAATCAGCCCCAGCATTTT. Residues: CASSLEGAQNQPQHF.

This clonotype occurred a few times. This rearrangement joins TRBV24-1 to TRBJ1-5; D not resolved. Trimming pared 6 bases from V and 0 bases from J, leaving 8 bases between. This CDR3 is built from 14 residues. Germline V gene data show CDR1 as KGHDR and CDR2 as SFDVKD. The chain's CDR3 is CATSRRDSNQPQHF. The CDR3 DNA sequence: TGTGCCACCAGTAGACGGGATAGCAATCAGCCCCAGCATTTT.

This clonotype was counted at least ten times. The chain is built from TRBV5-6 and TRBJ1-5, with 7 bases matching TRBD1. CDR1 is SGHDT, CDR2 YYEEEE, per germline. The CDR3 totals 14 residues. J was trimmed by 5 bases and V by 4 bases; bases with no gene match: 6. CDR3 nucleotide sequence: TGTGCCAGCAGCCCGACAGGGTTGGATCAGCCCCAGCATTTT. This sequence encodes CASSPTGLDQPQHF.